The 32 T cell receptor beta chains below were found in one sample sequenced in a study of blood T cells in healthy people across ages. Using a J-beta primer mix together with a sample-barcoded 5' primer, a second PCR was run for 7 to 11 cycles. TCRdb independently ran MiXCR on the 5' RACE reads; one entry per CDR3 protein. The table lists 1.6 million or so distinct CDR3 sequences, about 35% of them singletons. The sequenced sample consisted of blood. The source of these receptors is a woman aged 25 to 39 in good health.

This clonotype was recorded a few times. The rearrangement uses TRBV6-1 and TRBJ2-1; the match to TRBD2 covers 8 bases. The germline V gene has CDR1 MNHNS and CDR2 SASEGT. Trimming at V came to 7 bases and at J to 10 bases, leaving 9 bases not matched to a gene. This CDR3 is 13 amino acids long. CDR3 sequence: CASTARGVGEQFF. CDR3 nucleotides: TGTGCCAGCACGGCGCGGGGGGTTGGGGAGCAGTTCTTC.

The chain carries TRBV4-1 and TRBJ1-1; 10 nucleotides agree with TRBD1. Germline V gene lookup returns CDR1 MGHRA and CDR2 YSYEKL. V shed 3 bases, J shed 4 bases, and the junction held 11 bases outside the gene matches. The CDR3 runs to 17 residues. For the CDR3, the DNA is TGCGCCAGCAGCCATGGATTGGGCGGGACAGGGGCCACTGAAGCTTTCTTT. Amino acid sequence: CASSHGLGGTGATEAFF.

This chain links TRBV10-3 with TRBJ2-7; D may be TRBD1 or TRBD2 (5 bases each). The germline V gene encodes CDR1 ENHRY and CDR2 SYGVKD. The V end was cut by 6 bases, the J end by 1 base, with 10 bases between. The CDR3 is 13 amino acids. The CDR3 loop reads CAISRDPSYEQYF. CDR3 in DNA: TGTGCCATCAGCCGGGACCCTTCCTACGAGCAGTACTTC.

This clonotype was detected once. The germline gene is not matched at one end of the junction; a read error may be the cause. V is TRBV5-1 and J is TRBJ1-2; 11 bases agree with TRBD1. The CDR3 runs to 16 residues. CDR1 and CDR2 (germline): SGHRS, YFSETQ. The CDR3, as DNA: TGCGCCAGCAACTTGGAAGGACAGGGGGCGGTGTATGGCTACACCTTC. Amino acids: CASNLEGQGAVYGYTF.

J is TRBJ1-2 and V is TRBV30; D gene uncertain. Germline CDR1 and CDR2: GTSNPN and SVGIG (reference sequence). V was cut by 4 bases and J by 4 bases, with 16 bases left in between. The CDR3 contains 14 residues. CDR3 coding DNA: TGTGCCTGGATACGGGCACCCGAGACCTATGGCTACACCTTC. This translates into CAWIRAPETYGYTF.

In this sample, this clonotype turned up a few times. The chain links TRBV5-4 to TRBJ2-1, with a weak D call TRBD2 (6 bases). Trimming took off 2 bases at V and 6 bases at J, with 18 bases between the two ends. The CDR3 sequence is 16 residues long. Germline CDR1 and CDR2: SGHNT and YYREEE (reference sequence). The DNA for the CDR3 is TGTGCCAGCAGCTTAGCGGGCGGGGAACCCATCAATGAGCAGTTCTTC. Translating it yields CASSLAGGEPINEQFF.

The chain has TRBV3-1 and TRBJ1-2; D gene ambiguous. This CDR3 is 14 amino acids long. V dropped 4 bases and J dropped 8 bases, with 17 bases sitting between them. CDR1 is LGHDT and CDR2 is YNNKEL in the germline V gene (reference sequence). The CDR3, as DNA: TGTGCCAGCAGCCTCCCGGTCGGGGTAGGGGGCTACACCTTC. Protein sequence: CASSLPVGVGGYTF. Drawing the rest from reference TRBV3-1 and TRBJ1-2, the complete variable domain is DTAVSQTPKYLVTQMGNDKSIKCEQNLGHDTMYWYKQDSKKFLKIMFSYNNKELIINETVPNRFSPKSPDKAHLNLHINSLELGDSAVYFCASSLPVGVGGYTFGSGTRLTVV.

This clonotype has more than one count but fewer than ten. The J gene is TRBJ2-3, the V gene TRBV5-1; no reliable D call. The length of the CDR3 is 13 residues. With 5 bases removed from V and 3 bases from J, the gap between germline ends came to 10 bases. Looked up from germline, CDR1 is SGHRS and CDR2 is YFSETQ. The DNA of the CDR3 is TGCGCCAGCAGGGATAGTTTTACAGATACGCAGTATTTT. This sequence encodes CASRDSFTDTQYF. Filled out from reference TRBV5-1 and TRBJ2-3, the complete variable domain reads KAGVTQTPRYLIKTRGQQVTLSCSPISGHRSVSWYQQTPGQGLQFLFEYFSETQRNKGNFPGRFSGRQFSNSRSEMNVSTLELGDSALYLCASRDSFTDTQYFGPGTRLTVL.

This chain uses TRBV20-1 with TRBJ2-7, with TRBD2 identical over 8 bases. The CDR3 totals 15 residues. After removal of 6 bases from V and 2 bases from J, the junction contained 12 bases not matched to a gene. CDR1 is DFQATT, CDR2 SNEGSKA, per germline (reference sequence). The CDR3 reads CSAHRGGRLTYEQYF. CDR3 DNA: TGCAGTGCCCACCGGGGGGGGCGGCTTACCTACGAGCAGTACTTC.

V usage is TRBV7-7 and J usage is TRBJ2-7; D not certain. The CDR3 is made up of 13 amino acids. The germline gives CDR1 SSHAT, CDR2 FNYEAQ (reference sequence). V was pared by 4 bases and J by 3 bases, with 10 bases between. The CDR3 DNA is TGTGCCAGCAGCTCCCGGACGGACTACGAGCAGTACTTC. Translation gives CASSSRTDYEQYF.

This chain joins TRBV27 and TRBJ2-3; 13 nucleotides line up with TRBD2. Per germline, CDR1 MNHEY and CDR2 SMNVEV (reference sequence). CDR3 size: 17 residues. V trimming: 3 bases; J trimming: 3 bases; junction bases outside the gene matches: 6. CDR3 nucleotides: TGTGCCAGCAGTTTGTTAACTAGCGGGGGGGCGACAGATACGCAGTATTTT. Translation gives CASSLLTSGGATDTQYF.

This clonotype was counted a single time. The chain uses TRBV4-1 and TRBJ1-5; possible D gene TRBD1, 5 bases. The CDR3 sequence is 16 residues long. Trimming pared 5 bases from V and 2 bases from J, leaving 16 bases between. Germline V gene sequence: CDR1 MGHRA, CDR2 YSYEKL. The CDR3 region has the DNA TGCGCCAGCAGCTCGCAAAGGGGATTCGGCAATCAGCCCCAGCATTTT. Translation: CASSSQRGFGNQPQHF.

The chain couples TRBV6-2 or TRBV6-3 to TRBJ2-3; 13 bases are a match to TRBD2. This CDR3 contains 18 residues. V was pared by 0 bases and J by 4 bases, with 7 bases of the junction left unmatched. CDR1 MNHEY and CDR2 SVGEGT come from the germline V gene. The CDR3 here is CASSYSVRLAGGADTQYF. For the CDR3, the DNA is TGTGCCAGCAGTTACTCTGTGCGACTAGCGGGGGGTGCAGATACGCAGTATTTT.

V gene TRBV10-1 combines with J gene TRBJ2-1, with 10 bases lining up with TRBD2. This CDR3 is 15 amino acids long. J gave up 8 bases and V 0 bases, and 4 bases lay outside the gene matches. The germline gives CDR1 WNHNN, CDR2 SYGVQD (reference sequence). CDR3 nucleotides: TGCGCCAGCAGTGAGTCGCAGCGGGGGGGCGATGAGCAGTTCTTC. Protein: CASSESQRGGDEQFF.

This clonotype was seen at least ten times. This chain connects TRBV29-1 to TRBJ2-3; 8 bases line up with TRBD2. The CDR3 has 15 residues. From germline, CDR1 is SQVTM and CDR2 ANQGSEA. Germline trimming cut 4 bases from V and 6 bases from J; bases unmatched to any gene: 12. The CDR3 DNA follows: TGCAGCGTTGGTCCTAAGAGCGGGGGCTCGGATACGCAGTATTTT. Translated: CSVGPKSGGSDTQYF.

This clonotype was detected only a few times. The chain couples TRBV5-1 to TRBJ2-7; 13 nucleotides agree with TRBD2. Germline V lookup: CDR1 SGHRS, CDR2 YFSETQ. This CDR3 has 14 amino acids. The V segment lost 4 bases and the J segment 6 bases; nucleotides outside the gene matches: 4. CDR3 in amino acids: CASSLGTSGVEQYF. For the CDR3, the DNA is TGCGCCAGCAGCCTCGGGACTAGCGGGGTCGAGCAGTACTTC. Combining the CDR3 with reference TRBV5-1 and TRBJ2-7 gives the whole variable domain KAGVTQTPRYLIKTRGQQVTLSCSPISGHRSVSWYQQTPGQGLQFLFEYFSETQRNKGNFPGRFSGRQFSNSRSEMNVSTLELGDSALYLCASSLGTSGVEQYFGPGTRLTVT.

The V and J genes are TRBV10-3 and TRBJ2-1; D is possibly TRBD1 (6 bases). V was trimmed by 7 bases and J by 7 bases, leaving 14 bases between them. The CDR3 spans 13 residues. Germline V gene lookup returns CDR1 ENHRY and CDR2 SYGVKD. The CDR3, as DNA: TGTGCCATCAAGATGATAGGGGGAAATGAGCAGTTCTTC. Protein: CAIKMIGGNEQFF.

The V gene is TRBV20-1, the J gene TRBJ2-7; 11 nucleotides align to TRBD1. The CDR3 contains 14 residues. J gave up 3 bases and V 6 bases, and 7 bases lay outside the gene matches. The germline CDR1 and CDR2 sequences are DFQATT and SNEGSKA (reference sequence). CDR3 amino acids: CSATGQGVIYEQYF. For the CDR3, the DNA is TGCAGTGCAACGGGACAGGGGGTAATCTACGAGCAGTACTTC.

V usage is TRBV6-6 and J usage is TRBJ1-2, with D unresolved. The CDR3 is 14 residues long. Looked up from germline, CDR1 is MNHNY and CDR2 is SVGAGI (reference sequence). V gave up 0 bases and J gave up 8 bases, with 13 bases separating them. CDR3 amino acids: CASSYSSEKDGYTF. The DNA of the CDR3 is TGTGCCAGCAGTTACTCTTCTGAGAAAGACGGCTACACCTTC.

The chain recombines TRBV9 with TRBJ2-5; maybe TRBD2 (5 bases). The V gene's germline CDR1 is SGDLS and CDR2 YYNGEE. V gave up 3 bases and J gave up 1 base, with 7 bases separating them. This CDR3 contains 13 residues. The CDR3 DNA is TGTGCCAGCAGCGAGCGGATCCAAGAGACCCAGTACTTC. Translation gives CASSERIQETQYF.

The J gene is TRBJ2-1, the V gene TRBV2; a weak D match, TRBD1 (6 bases). V was trimmed by 6 bases and J by 7 bases, leaving 16 bases between them. The V gene's germline CDR1 is SNHLY and CDR2 FYNNEI. This CDR3 is built from 14 residues. The CDR3 DNA reads as TGTGCCAGCAGCGCCTTTGGGGGCGTGAATGAGCAGTTCTTC. Its translation: CASSAFGGVNEQFF.

V and J are TRBV12-3 or TRBV12-4 and TRBJ1-1; D ambiguous. The V end lost 8 bases, the J end lost 4 bases, and 14 bases lay between the germline ends. The CDR3 loop spans 13 amino acids. The CDR3 sequence: CASSSRIGTEAFF. The CDR3, as DNA: TGTGCCAGCTCTTCCCGAATTGGCACTGAAGCTTTCTTT.

The chain is built from TRBV7-2 and TRBJ2-7; a possible D gene is TRBD1 (6 bases). V shed 5 bases and J shed 2 bases, with 16 bases lying between them. CDR1 is SGHTA, CDR2 FQGNSA, per germline. The CDR3 is 15 residues long. The CDR3 spells CASSLGHLRTYEQYF. CDR3 coding DNA: TGTGCCAGCAGCCTGGGACACTTGAGGACCTACGAGCAGTACTTC.

This clonotype came up a few times. The CDR3 DNA reads as TGCGCCAGCAGCCAAGGATCCGGGGCCACTGAAGCTTTCTTT. This translates into CASSQGSGATEAFF. V gene TRBV4-1 combines with J gene TRBJ1-1, with a possible D match to TRBD1 (5 bases). Germline V gene lookup returns CDR1 MGHRA and CDR2 YSYEKL. V gave up 1 base and J gave up 4 bases, with 10 bases separating them. The CDR3 covers 14 residues.

The chain couples TRBV7-9 to TRBJ1-4; maybe TRBD1 (6 bases). In germline, CDR1 is SEHNR, CDR2 FQNEAQ (reference sequence). The CDR3 loop spans 14 amino acids. With 8 bases removed from V and 0 bases from J, the gap between germline ends came to 10 bases. CDR3 coding DNA: TGTGCCAGCGACACAGGGTCAACTAATGAAAAACTGTTTTTT. Residues: CASDTGSTNEKLFF.

This rearrangement joins TRBV7-3 to TRBJ2-3, with D tentatively TRBD1 (5 bases). Germline CDR1 reads SGHTA; CDR2 reads FQGTGA. The CDR3 consists of 19 residues. Trimming stripped 1 base from V and 0 bases from J, with 20 bases between. The CDR3 sequence is CASSLKGRDTLTSTDTQYF. DNA of the CDR3: TGTGCCAGCAGCTTAAAGGGGCGAGATACACTAACTAGCACAGATACGCAGTATTTT.

This clonotype has a handful of counts. V gene TRBV4-1 combines with J gene TRBJ1-1; D is unclear. V was pared by 3 bases and J by 6 bases, with 20 bases between. The CDR3 is 16 residues long. Germline V CDR1 and CDR2: MGHRA, YSYEKL. CDR3 bases: TGCGCCAGCAGCCAGGGTAAGCCAACCAAAAACGCTGAAGCTTTCTTT. Translation gives CASSQGKPTKNAEAFF.

The chain is built from TRBV10-3 and TRBJ2-7; D is ambiguous. Germline V CDR1 and CDR2: ENHRY, SYGVKD. The CDR3 contains 14 residues. V gave up 0 bases and J gave up 0 bases, with 6 bases separating them. CDR3 nucleotide sequence: TGTGCCATCAGTGAGTCGTCGGTCTCCTACGAGCAGTACTTC. Its translation: CAISESSVSYEQYF.

This clonotype was seen more than once but under ten times. The V gene is TRBV7-6, the J gene TRBJ2-4, with no clear D. The last part of the DNA fits TRBJ2-7 better; the J call may be wrong. This CDR3 is 13 amino acids long. The V gene's germline CDR1 is SGHVS and CDR2 FNYEAQ. The CDR3 sequence: CASSPRSWDEQYF. The CDR3 nucleotides read TGTGCCAGCAGCCCTAGGTCATGGGACGAGCAGTACTTC.

The gene calls are TRBV5-5 and TRBJ2-5, with a weak D call TRBD1 (5 bases). From germline, CDR1 is SGHKS and CDR2 YYEKEE (reference sequence). The CDR3 is made up of 15 amino acids. V gave up 1 base and J gave up 11 bases, with 21 bases separating them. This CDR3 is CASSLIQRQGQEQYF. The CDR3 nucleotides are TGTGCCAGCAGCTTGATCCAAAGGCAGGGCCAGGAGCAGTACTTC.

This clonotype was picked up a small number of times. V gene TRBV12-3 or TRBV12-4 combines with J gene TRBJ2-7; D perhaps matches TRBD2 (5 bases). Trimming removed 4 bases at V and 6 bases at J, with 10 bases between. The CDR3 spans 12 residues. CDR3 nucleotide sequence: TGTGCCAGCAGTTGGAGGTCCAGCGAGCAGTACTTC. It codes for CASSWRSSEQYF.

The chain carries TRBV12-3 or TRBV12-4 and TRBJ1-5; 7 nucleotides line up with TRBD1. The CDR3 is made up of 17 amino acids. V shed 4 bases, J shed 3 bases, and the junction held 12 bases outside the gene matches. CDR3 nucleotide sequence: TGTGCCAGCAGTTCACGGACAGGTAGGGTGGACAATCAGCCCCAGCATTTT. Its protein product is CASSSRTGRVDNQPQHF.